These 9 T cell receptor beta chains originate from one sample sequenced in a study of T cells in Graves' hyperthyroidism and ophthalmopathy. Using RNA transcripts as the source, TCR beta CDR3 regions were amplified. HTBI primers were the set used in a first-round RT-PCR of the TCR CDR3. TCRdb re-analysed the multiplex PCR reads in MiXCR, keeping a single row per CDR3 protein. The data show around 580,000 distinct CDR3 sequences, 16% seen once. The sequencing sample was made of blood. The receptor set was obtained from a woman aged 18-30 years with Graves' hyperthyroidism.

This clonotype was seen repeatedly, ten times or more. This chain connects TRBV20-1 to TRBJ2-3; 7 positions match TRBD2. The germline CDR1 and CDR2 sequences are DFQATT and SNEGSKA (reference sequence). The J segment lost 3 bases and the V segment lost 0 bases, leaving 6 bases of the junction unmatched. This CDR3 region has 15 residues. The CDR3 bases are TGCAGTGCTAGAGATGGGGCGGGGGTTACAGATACGCAGTATTTT. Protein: CSARDGAGVTDTQYF.

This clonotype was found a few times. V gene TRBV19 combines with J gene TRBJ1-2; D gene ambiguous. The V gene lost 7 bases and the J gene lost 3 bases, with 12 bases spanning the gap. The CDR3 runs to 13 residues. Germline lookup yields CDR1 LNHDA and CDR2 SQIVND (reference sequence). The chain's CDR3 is CASTIEGHYGYTF. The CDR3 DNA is TGTGCCAGTACCATAGAGGGTCACTATGGCTACACCTTC.

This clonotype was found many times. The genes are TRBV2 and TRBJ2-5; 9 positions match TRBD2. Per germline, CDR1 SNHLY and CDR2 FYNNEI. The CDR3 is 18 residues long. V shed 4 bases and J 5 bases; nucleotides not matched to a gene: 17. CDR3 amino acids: CASSGSVASGVLGETQYF. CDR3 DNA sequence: TGTGCCAGCAGTGGAAGTGTGGCTAGCGGGGTACTTGGGGAGACCCAGTACTTC.

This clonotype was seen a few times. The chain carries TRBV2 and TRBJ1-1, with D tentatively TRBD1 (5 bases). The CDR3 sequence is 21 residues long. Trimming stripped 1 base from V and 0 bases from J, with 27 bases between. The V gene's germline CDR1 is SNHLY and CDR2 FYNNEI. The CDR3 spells CASSEEVRGRGWTIVNTEAFF. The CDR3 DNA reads TGTGCCAGCAGTGAAGAGGTCCGGGGCCGGGGGTGGACTATCGTGAACACTGAAGCTTTCTTT.

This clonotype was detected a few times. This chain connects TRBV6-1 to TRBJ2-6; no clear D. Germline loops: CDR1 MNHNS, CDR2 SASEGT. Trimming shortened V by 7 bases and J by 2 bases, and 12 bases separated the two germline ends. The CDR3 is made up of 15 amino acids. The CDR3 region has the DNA TGTGCCAGCACCAAAAGGAAGGCTGGGGCCAACGTCCTGACTTTC. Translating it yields CASTKRKAGANVLTF.

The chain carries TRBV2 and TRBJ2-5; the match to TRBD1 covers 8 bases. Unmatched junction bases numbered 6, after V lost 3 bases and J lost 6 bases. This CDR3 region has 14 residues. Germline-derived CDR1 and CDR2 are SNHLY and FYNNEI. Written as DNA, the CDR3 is TGTGCCAGCAGTGAGGGACAGGAGGAGCAGACCCAGTACTTC. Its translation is CASSEGQEEQTQYF.

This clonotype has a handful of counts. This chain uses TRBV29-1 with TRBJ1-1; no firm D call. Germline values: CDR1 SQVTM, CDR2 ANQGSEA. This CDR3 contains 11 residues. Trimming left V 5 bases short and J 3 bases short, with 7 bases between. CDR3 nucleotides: TGCAGCGTTTCCGGGGACACTGAAGCTTTCTTT. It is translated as CSVSGDTEAFF.

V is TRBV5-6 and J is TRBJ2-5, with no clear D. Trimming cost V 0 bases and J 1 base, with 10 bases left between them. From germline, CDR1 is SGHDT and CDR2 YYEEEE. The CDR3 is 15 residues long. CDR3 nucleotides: TGTGCCAGCAGCTTGGGACTGACACCCCAAGAGACCCAGTACTTC. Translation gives CASSLGLTPQETQYF.

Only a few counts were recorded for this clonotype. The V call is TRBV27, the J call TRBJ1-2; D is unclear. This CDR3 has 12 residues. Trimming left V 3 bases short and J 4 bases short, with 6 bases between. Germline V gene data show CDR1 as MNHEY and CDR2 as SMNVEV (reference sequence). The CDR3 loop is CASSFRGYGYTF. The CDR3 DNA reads TGTGCCAGCAGTTTCCGGGGCTATGGCTACACCTTC.